A selection of T cell receptor beta chains follows, all from one sample in a study of T cells after posttransplantation cyclophosphamide. Repertoires were generated with immunoSEQ multiplex PCR, while TCRdb's copy carries only in-frame clones and drops some. The table lists 9,500 to 15,000 clones, 80% to 85% of them singletons. The input for sequencing was PBMCs, taken less than 400 days after allogeneic stem cell transplant with calcineurin inhibitor and methotrexate. The source is a young adult male patient who received an allogeneic stem cell transplant from an unrelated donor, was CMV-positive, and had acute GVHD only. The graft donor may have given rise to some T cells. Each CDR3 is given without its conserved first and last residue. Fields, in order: V gene, J gene, CDR3 protein.

>TRBV4-1|TRBJ1-4
ASSQRVSNEKLF
>TRBV6-1|TRBJ2-7
ASSESSGLTYEQY
>TRBV6-6|TRBJ2-3
ASRISGGLADTQY
>TRBV29-1|TRBJ1-1
SVMGQTNTEAF
>TRBV9|TRBJ2-7
ASSVWDGGSEQY
>TRBV9|TRBJ2-1
ASSPREAGEQF
>TRBV4-1|TRBJ1-1
ASSQGGGLITEAF
>TRBV4-3|TRBJ2-2
ASSSPSGGKLTGELF
>TRBV7-6|TRBJ2-6
ASSSETGVVSGANVLT
>TRBV27|TRBJ1-1
ASSLSWLNTEAF
>TRBV7-2|TRBJ2-7
ASSLSGLTYEQY
>TRBV2|TRBJ2-4
ASSVLREDAKNIQY